The clone carrying this T cell receptor (beta chain) occurred a few times. The protocol was immunoSEQ multiplex PCR, while the TCRdb copy is restricted to in-frame clones and leaves out a portion. The sample lists some 60,000 clones, roughly 90% seen once, with 3.6% in the top ten. The data derive from a study of T cell changes during pregnancy in multiple sclerosis. Germline V gene lookup returns CDR1 MDHEN and CDR2 SYDVKM. The germline V and J ends were trimmed by 5 bases and 6 bases, with 19 bases remaining between them. The length of the CDR3 is 15 residues. This chain connects TRBV28 to TRBJ1-2; perhaps TRBD1 as D (6 bases). This specimen consisted of peripheral blood, obtained after pregnancy. The sequence was obtained from a female donor in good health, enrolled as a control in a pregnancy study. The CDR3 loop reads CASSAPNRARNGYTF. The CDR3 nucleotides are TGTGCCAGCAGTGCCCCCAACAGGGCACGTAATGGCTACACCTTC.